This T cell receptor beta chain emerged from a study of spatial heterogeneity in lung cancer. Findings of the study overall: Tumor mutation counts were tracked by expanded intratumoral alpha and beta TCR counts.

This clonotype was seen at least ten times. The antigen is undetermined. Little can be read into the size of this beta chain, an off-target read in a library designed for alpha chains. Germline V gene data show CDR1 as SGHTA and CDR2 as FQGNSA. The CDR3 covers 14 residues. Germline trimming cut 1 base from V and 7 bases from J; bases unmatched to any gene: 5. Time point here: sample taken at primary tumor resection. TCRdb recomputed calls from the 5' RACE reads with MiXCR, one row per CDR3 protein. This sample has over 10,000 distinct CDR3 sequences, with 4% to 5.5% found just once. This specimen was lung tumor tissue, taken at surgery. This chain connects TRBV7-2 to TRBJ1-1; 8 bases line up with TRBD1. The sequence was obtained from a male donor with early-stage non-small cell lung cancer. The CDR3 loop reads CASSLGGQGLEAFF. CDR3 DNA sequence: TGTGCCAGCAGCTTAGGAGGACAGGGACTTGAAGCTTTCTTT.